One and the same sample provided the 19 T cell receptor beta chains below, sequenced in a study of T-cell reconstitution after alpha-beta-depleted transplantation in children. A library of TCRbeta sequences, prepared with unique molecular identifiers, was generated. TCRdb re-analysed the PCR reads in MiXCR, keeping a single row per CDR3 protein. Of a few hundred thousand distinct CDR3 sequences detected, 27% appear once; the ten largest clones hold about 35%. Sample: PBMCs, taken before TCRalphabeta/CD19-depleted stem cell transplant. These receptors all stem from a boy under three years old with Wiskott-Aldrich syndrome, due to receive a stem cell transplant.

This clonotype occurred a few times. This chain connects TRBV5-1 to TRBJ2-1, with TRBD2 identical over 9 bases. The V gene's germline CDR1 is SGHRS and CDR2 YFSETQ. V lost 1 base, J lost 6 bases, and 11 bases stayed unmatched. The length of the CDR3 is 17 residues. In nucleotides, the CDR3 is TGCGCCAGCAGCTTGTTTCTAGCGGGAATCTCGGGCAATGAGCAGTTCTTC. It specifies CASSLFLAGISGNEQFF.

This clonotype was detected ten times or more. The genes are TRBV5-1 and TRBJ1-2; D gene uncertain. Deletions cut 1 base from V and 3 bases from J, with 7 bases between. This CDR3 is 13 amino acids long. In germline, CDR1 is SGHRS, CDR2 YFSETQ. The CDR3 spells CASSLTGDYGYTF. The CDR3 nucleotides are TGCGCCAGCAGCTTGACCGGGGACTATGGCTACACCTTC. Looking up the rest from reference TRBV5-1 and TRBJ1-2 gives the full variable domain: KAGVTQTPRYLIKTRGQQVTLSCSPISGHRSVSWYQQTPGQGLQFLFEYFSETQRNKGNFPGRFSGRQFSNSRSEMNVSTLELGDSALYLCASSLTGDYGYTFGSGTRLTVV.

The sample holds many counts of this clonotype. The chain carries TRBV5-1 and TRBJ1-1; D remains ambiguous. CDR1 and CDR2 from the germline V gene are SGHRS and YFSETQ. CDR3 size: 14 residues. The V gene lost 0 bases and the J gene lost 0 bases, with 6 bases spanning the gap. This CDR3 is CASSLDRMNTEAFF. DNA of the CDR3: TGCGCCAGCAGCTTGGACCGAATGAACACTGAAGCTTTCTTT.

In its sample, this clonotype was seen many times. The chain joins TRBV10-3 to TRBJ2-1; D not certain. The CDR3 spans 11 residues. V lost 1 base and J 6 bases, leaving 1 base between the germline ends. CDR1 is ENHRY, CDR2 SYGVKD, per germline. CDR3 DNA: TGTGCCATCAGTGAGTTCAATGAGCAGTTCTTC. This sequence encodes CAISEFNEQFF.

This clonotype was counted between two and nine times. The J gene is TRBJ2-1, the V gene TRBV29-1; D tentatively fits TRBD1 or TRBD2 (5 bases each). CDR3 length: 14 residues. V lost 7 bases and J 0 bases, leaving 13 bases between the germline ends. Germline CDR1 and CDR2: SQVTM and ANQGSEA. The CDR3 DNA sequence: TGCAGCGCGGGACGGGTCGGCTCCTACAATGAGCAGTTCTTC. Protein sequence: CSAGRVGSYNEQFF.

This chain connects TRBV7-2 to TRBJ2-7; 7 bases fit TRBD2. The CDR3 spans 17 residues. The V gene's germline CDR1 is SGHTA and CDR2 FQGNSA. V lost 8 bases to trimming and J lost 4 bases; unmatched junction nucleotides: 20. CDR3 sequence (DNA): TGTGCCAGCTCTTCCGGATGGCGGGAGAGGGATTTTTACGAGCAGTACTTC. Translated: CASSSGWRERDFYEQYF.

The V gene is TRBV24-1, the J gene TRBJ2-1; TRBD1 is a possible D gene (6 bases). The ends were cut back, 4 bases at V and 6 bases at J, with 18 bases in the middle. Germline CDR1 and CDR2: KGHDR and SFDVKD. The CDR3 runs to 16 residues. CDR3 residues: CATSDPTGTRGNEQFF. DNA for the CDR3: TGTGCCACCAGTGACCCGACCGGGACAAGAGGCAATGAGCAGTTCTTC.

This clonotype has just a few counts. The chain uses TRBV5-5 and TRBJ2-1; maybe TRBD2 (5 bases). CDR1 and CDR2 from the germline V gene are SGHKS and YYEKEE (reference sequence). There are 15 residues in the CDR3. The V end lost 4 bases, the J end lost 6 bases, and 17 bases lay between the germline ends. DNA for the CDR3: TGTGCCAGCAGCCCCGGAGCGCTACGGGGCAATGAGCAGTTCTTC. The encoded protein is CASSPGALRGNEQFF.

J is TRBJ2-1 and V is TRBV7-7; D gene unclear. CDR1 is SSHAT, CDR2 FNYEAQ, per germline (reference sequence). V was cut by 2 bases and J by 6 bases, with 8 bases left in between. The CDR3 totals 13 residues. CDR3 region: CASSLTQFNEQFF. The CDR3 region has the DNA TGTGCCAGCAGCTTAACACAGTTCAATGAGCAGTTCTTC.

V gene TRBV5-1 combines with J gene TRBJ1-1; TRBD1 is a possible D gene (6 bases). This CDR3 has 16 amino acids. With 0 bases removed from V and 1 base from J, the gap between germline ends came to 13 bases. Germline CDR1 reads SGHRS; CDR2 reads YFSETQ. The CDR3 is CASSLGGQRSNTEAFF. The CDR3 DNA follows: TGCGCCAGCAGCTTGGGCGGACAGAGGTCGAACACTGAAGCTTTCTTT.

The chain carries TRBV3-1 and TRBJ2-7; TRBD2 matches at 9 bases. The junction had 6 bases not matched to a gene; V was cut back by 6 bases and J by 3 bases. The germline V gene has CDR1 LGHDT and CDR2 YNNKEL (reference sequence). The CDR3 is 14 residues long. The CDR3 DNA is TGTGCCAGCAGTCGCGGACTAGCGAACTACGAGCAGTACTTC. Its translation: CASSRGLANYEQYF.

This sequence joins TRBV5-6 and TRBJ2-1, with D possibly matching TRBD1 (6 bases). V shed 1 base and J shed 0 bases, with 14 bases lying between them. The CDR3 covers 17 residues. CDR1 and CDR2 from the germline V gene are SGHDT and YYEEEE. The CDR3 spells CASSLITGKNSYNEQFF. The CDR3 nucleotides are TGTGCCAGCAGCTTGATAACAGGGAAAAACTCCTACAATGAGCAGTTCTTC.

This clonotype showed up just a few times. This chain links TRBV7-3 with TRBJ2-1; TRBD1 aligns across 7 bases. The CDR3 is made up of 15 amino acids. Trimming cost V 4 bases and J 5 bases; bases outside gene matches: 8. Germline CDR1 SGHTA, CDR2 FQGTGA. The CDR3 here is CASSSPGTADNEQFF. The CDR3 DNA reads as TGTGCCAGCAGCTCACCCGGGACAGCCGACAATGAGCAGTTCTTC.

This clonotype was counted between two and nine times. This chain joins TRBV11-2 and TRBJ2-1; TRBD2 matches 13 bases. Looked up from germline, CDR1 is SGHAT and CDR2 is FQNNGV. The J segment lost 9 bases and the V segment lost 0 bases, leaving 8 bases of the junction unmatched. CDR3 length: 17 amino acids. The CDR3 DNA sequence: TGTGCCAGCAGCTTAGAGTACGGGACTAGCGGGATGGTTGAGCAGTTCTTC. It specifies CASSLEYGTSGMVEQFF.

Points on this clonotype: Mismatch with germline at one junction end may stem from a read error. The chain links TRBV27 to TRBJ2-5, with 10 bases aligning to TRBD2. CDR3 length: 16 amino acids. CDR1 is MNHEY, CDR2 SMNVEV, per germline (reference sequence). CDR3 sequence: CASSEASGSAEESQYF. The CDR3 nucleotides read TGTGCCAGCAGCGAAGCTAGCGGGAGTGCGGAAGAGAGCCAGTACTTC.

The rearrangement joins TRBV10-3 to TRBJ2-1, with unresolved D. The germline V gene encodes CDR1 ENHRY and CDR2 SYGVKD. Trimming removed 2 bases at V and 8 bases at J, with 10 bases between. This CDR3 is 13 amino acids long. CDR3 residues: CAISEGVWDEQFF. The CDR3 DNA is TGTGCCATCAGTGAGGGCGTCTGGGATGAGCAGTTCTTC.

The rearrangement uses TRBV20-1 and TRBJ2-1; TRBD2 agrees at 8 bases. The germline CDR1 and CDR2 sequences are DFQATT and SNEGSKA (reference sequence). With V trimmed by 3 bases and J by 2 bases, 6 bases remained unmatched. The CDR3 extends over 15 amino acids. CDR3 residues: CSASPAGGTYNEQFF. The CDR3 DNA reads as TGCAGTGCTAGCCCGGCGGGAGGAACCTACAATGAGCAGTTCTTC.

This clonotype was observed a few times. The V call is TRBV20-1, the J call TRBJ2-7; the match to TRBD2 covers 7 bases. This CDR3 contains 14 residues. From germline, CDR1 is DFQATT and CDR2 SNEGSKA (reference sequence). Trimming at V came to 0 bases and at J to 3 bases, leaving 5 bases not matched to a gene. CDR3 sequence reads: CSARDAGTIYEQYF. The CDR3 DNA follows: TGCAGTGCTAGAGACGCCGGGACTATCTACGAGCAGTACTTC.

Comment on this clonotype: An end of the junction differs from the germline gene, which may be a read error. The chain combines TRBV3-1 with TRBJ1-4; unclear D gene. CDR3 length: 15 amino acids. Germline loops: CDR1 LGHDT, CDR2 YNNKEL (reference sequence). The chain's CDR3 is CASSQGPGVNEKLIF. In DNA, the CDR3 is TGTGCCAGCAGCCAAGGGCCTGGGGTTAATGAAAAACTGATTTTT.